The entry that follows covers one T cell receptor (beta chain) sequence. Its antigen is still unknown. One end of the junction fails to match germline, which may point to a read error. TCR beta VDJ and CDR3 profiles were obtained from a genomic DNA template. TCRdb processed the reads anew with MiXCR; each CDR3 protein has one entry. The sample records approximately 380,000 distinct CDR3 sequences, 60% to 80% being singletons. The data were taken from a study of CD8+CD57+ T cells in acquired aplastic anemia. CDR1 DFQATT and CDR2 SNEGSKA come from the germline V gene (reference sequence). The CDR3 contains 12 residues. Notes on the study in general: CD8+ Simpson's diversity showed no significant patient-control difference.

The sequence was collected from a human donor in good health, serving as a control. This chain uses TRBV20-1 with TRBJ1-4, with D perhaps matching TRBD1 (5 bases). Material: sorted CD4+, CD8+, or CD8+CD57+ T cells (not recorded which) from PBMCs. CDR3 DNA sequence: TGCAGTGCTTGGGGGACCCTTGAAAGACTGTTTTTT. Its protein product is CSAWGTLERLFF.